What follows is one T cell receptor beta chain and its context. Antigen specificity is unknown. Profiled with immunoSEQ multiplex PCR; TCRdb holds only in-frame clones, not every one. The sample lists 25,000 to 30,000 clones, about nine tenths occurring once. These data belong to a study of lymphopenia after photon versus proton radiotherapy. General study findings and limits: Larger post-nadir TCR diversity loss correlated inversely with survival in deceased patients. Proton therapy kept repertoires fairly stable, unlike photons, which gained effector/memory cells. Authors raise, but do not show, better survival with proton therapy. After the lymphocyte nadir, photon-treated repertoires showed oligoclonal expansion, especially of CD8+ Temra cells.

The material sequenced was peripheral blood, taken from a patient treated with photon-based radiotherapy. This sequence was found in a man aged 50-59 years with gastric cancer.

The CDR3 nucleotides read TGTGCCAGCAGCCCACATCCCCTAGCGGGGGGGCCCGGGGAGCTGTTTTTT. Protein product: CASSPHPLAGGPGELFF. The chain carries TRBV4-2 and TRBJ2-2, with 12 bases that match TRBD2. This CDR3 region has 17 residues. The germline V gene has CDR1 LGHNA and CDR2 YNFKEQ. V gave up 4 bases and J gave up 6 bases; unmatched junction bases: 9.